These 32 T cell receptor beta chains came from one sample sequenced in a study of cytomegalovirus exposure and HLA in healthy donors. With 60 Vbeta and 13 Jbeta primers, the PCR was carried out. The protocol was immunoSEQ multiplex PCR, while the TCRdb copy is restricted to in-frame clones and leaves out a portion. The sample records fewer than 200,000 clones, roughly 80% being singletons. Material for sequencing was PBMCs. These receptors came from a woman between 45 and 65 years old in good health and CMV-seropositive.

As DNA, the CDR3 is TGTGCCAGCAGCTCCGGACAGGACCTGAACACTGAAGCTTTCTTT. It yields the protein CASSSGQDLNTEAFF. The rearrangement uses TRBV7-6 and TRBJ1-1; 7 bases are a match to TRBD1. The CDR3 contains 15 residues. The germline CDR1 and CDR2 sequences are SGHVS and FNYEAQ. With V trimmed by 4 bases and J by 0 bases, 5 bases remained unmatched.

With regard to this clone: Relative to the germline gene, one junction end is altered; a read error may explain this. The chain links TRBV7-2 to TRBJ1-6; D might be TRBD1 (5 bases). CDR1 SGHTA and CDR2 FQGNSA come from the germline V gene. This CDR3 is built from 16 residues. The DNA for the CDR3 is TGTGCCGGCAGCCCCCATGGGGCAGGAAATAATTCACCCCTCCACTTT. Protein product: CAGSPHGAGNNSPLHF.

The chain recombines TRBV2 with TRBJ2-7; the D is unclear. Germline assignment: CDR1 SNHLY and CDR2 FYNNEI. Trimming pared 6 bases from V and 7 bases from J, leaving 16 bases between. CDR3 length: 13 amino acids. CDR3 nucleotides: TGTGCCAGCAGCACCCCAAGCACCCCAGAGCAGTACTTC. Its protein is CASSTPSTPEQYF.

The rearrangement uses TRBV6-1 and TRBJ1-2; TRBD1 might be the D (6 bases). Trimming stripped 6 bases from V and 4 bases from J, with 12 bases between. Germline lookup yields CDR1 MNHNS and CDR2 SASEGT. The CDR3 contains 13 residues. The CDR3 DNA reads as TGTGCCAGCAGCCCGACAGGCTTCTATGGCTACACCTTC. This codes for CASSPTGFYGYTF.

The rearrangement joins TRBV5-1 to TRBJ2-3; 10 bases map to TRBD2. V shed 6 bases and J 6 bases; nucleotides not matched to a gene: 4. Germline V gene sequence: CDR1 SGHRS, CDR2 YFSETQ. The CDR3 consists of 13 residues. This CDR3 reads CASMLAGEDTQYF. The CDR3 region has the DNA TGCGCCAGCATGCTAGCGGGGGAGGATACGCAGTATTTT.

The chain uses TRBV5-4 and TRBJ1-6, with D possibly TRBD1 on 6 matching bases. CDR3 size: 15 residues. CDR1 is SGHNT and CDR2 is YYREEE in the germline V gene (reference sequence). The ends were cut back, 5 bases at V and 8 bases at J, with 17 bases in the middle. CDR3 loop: CASSSQGLIYSPLHF. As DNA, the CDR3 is TGTGCCAGCAGTTCCCAGGGGTTGATATATTCACCCCTCCACTTT.

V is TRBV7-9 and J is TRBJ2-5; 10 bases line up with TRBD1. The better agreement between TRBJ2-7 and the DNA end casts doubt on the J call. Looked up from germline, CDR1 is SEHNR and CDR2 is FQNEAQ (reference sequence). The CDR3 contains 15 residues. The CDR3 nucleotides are TGTGCCAGCGGAGCTCCGGGACAGGGGTTCTACGAGCAGTACTTC. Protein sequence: CASGAPGQGFYEQYF.

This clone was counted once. The CDR3 DNA reads as TGTGCCAGTCTAAACAAAGGACAGAAACAAGAGACCCAGTACTTC. This translates into CASLNKGQKQETQYF. The rearrangement links TRBV6-4 to TRBJ2-5; TRBD1 might be the D (6 bases). The ends were cut back, 9 bases at V and 2 bases at J, with 19 bases in the middle. The germline CDR1 and CDR2 sequences are MRHNA and SNTAGT. There are 15 residues in the CDR3.

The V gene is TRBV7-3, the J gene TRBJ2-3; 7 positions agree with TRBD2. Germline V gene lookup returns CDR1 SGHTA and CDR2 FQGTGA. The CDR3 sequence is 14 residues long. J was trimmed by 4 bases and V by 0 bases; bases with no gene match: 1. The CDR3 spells CASSLTGGADTQYF. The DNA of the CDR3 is TGTGCCAGCAGCTTAACGGGGGGGGCAGATACGCAGTATTTT. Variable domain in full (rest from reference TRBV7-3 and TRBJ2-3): GAGVSQTPSNKVTEKGKYVELRCDPISGHTALYWYRQSLGQGPEFLIYFQGTGAADDSGLPNDRFFAVRPEGSVSTLKIQRTERGDSAVYLCASSLTGGADTQYFGPGTRLTVL.

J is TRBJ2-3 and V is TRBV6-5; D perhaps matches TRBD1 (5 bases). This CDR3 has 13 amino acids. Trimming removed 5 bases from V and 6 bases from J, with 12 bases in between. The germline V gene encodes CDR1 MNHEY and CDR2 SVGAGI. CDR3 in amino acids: CASSRQSGDTQYF. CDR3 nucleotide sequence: TGTGCCAGCAGTCGACAGTCGGGCGATACGCAGTATTTT.

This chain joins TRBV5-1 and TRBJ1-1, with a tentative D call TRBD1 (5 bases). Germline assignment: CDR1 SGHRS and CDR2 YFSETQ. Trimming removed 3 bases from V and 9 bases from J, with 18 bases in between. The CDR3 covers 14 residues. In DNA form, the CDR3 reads TGCGCCAGCAGCTCCCCCGGGGGGGGTCAGCAAGCTTTCTTT. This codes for CASSSPGGGQQAFF.

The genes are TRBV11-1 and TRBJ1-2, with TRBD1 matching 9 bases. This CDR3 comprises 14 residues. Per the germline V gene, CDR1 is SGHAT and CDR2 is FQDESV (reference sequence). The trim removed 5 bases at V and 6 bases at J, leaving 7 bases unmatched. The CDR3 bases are TGTGCCAGCAGCCCTGGGACAGGGCTAAATGGCTACACCTTC. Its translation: CASSPGTGLNGYTF.

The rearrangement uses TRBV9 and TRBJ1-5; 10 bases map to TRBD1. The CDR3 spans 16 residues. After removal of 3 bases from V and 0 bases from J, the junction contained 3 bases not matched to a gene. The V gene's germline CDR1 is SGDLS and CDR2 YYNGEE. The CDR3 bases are TGTGCCAGCAGCGCCGGGACAGGGGATAGCAATCAGCCCCAGCATTTT. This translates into CASSAGTGDSNQPQHF.

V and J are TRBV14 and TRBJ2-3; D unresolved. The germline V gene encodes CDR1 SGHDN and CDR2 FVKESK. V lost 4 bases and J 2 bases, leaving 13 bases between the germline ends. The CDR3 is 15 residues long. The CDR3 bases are TGTGCCAGCAGCCCTCTATGGCGACTCACAGATACGCAGTATTTT. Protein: CASSPLWRLTDTQYF. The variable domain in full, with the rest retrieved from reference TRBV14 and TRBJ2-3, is EAGVTQFPSHSVIEKGQTVTLRCDPISGHDNLYWYRRVMGKEIKFLLHFVKESKQDESGMPNNRFLAERTGGTYSTLKVQPAELEDSGVYFCASSPLWRLTDTQYFGPGTRLTVL.

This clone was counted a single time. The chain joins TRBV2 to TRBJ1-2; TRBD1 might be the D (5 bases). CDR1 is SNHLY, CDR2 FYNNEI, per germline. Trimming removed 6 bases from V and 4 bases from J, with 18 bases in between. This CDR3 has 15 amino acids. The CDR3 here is CASSAGWGSFYGYTF. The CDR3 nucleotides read TGTGCCAGCAGCGCAGGGTGGGGTAGCTTCTATGGCTACACCTTC.

The CDR3 DNA sequence: TGTGCCAGTAGTATTCGGGGAAACTACAATGAGCAGTTCTTC. This translates into CASSIRGNYNEQFF. The V and J genes are TRBV19 and TRBJ2-1; D is perhaps TRBD2 (5 bases). Germline V gene data show CDR1 as LNHDA and CDR2 as SQIVND (reference sequence). This CDR3 has 14 residues. Deletions cut 3 bases from V and 3 bases from J, with 9 bases between.

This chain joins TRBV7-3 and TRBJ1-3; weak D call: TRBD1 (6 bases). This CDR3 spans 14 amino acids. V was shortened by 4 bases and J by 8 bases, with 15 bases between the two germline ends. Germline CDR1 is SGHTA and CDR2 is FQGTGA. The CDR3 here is CASSSQGPGDTIYF. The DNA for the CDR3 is TGTGCCAGCAGCTCACAGGGACCCGGAGACACCATATATTTT.

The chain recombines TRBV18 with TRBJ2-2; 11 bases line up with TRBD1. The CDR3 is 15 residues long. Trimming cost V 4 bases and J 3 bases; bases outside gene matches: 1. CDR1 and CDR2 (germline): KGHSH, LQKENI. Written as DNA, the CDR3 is TGTGCCAGCTCACGGGGACAGGGGGACACCGGGGAGCTGTTTTTT. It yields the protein CASSRGQGDTGELFF.

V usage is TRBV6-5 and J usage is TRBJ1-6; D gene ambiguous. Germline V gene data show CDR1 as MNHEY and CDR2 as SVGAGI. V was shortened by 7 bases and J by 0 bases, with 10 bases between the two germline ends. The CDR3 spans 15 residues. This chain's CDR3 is CASTSRGSYNSPLHF. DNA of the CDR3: TGTGCCAGCACCTCTAGAGGCTCCTATAATTCACCCCTCCACTTT.

The CDR3: CSVHRTGYNEQFF. The CDR3 nucleotides are TGCAGCGTTCATAGGACAGGGTACAATGAGCAGTTCTTC. The chain couples TRBV29-1 to TRBJ2-1, with TRBD1 matching 8 bases. J was trimmed by 4 bases and V by 5 bases; bases with no gene match: 4. Germline V gives CDR1 SQVTM, CDR2 ANQGSEA. The CDR3 length is 13 residues.

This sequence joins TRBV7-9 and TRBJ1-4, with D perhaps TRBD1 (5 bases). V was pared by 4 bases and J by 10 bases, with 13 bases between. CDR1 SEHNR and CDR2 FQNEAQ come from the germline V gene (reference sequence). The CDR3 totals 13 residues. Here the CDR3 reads CASSSESGAKLFF. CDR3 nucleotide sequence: TGTGCCAGCAGCTCGGAAAGCGGGGCAAAACTGTTTTTT.

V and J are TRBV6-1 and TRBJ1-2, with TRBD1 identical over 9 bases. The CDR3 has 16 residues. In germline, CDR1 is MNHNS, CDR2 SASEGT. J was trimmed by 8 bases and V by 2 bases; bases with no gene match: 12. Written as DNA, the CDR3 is TGTGCCAGCAGTGAATGGATGTCCGGGACAGGGAAGGGCTACACCTTC. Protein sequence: CASSEWMSGTGKGYTF.

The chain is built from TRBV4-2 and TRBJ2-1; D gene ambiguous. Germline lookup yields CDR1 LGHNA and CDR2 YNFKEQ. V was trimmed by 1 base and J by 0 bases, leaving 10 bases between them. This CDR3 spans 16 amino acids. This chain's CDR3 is CASSQGRISSYNEQFF. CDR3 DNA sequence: TGTGCCAGCAGCCAAGGGCGGATTAGCTCCTACAATGAGCAGTTCTTC.

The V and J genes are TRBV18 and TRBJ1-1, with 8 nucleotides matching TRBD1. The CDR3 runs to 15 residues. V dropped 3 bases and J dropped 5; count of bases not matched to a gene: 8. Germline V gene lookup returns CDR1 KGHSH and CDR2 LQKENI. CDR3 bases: TGTGCCAGCTCACCCAATCGCGACAGGGGTACTGAAGCTTTCTTT. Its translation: CASSPNRDRGTEAFF.

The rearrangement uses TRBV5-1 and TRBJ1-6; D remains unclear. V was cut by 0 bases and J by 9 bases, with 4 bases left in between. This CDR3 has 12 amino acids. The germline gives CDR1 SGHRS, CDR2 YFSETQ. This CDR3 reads CASSLVSSPLHF. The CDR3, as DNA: TGCGCCAGCAGCTTGGTATCTTCACCCCTCCACTTT.

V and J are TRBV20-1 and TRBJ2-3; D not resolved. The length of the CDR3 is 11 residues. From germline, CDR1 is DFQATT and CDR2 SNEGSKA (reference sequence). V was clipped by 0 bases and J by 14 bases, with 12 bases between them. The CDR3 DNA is TGCAGTGCTAGAGATAAACTACCGGCGTATTTT. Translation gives CSARDKLPAYF.

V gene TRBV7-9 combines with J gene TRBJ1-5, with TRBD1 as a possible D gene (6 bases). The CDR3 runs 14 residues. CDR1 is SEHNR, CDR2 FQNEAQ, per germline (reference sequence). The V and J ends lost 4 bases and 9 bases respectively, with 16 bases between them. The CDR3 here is CASSSEGTGRPQHF. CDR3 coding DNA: TGTGCCAGCAGCTCAGAGGGAACAGGGAGGCCCCAGCATTTT. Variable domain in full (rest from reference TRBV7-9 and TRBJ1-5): DTGVSQNPRHKITKRGQNVTFRCDPISEHNRLYWYRQTLGQGPEFLTYFQNEAQLEKSRLLSDRFSAERPKGSFSTLEIQRTEQGDSAMYLCASSSEGTGRPQHFGDGTRLSIL.

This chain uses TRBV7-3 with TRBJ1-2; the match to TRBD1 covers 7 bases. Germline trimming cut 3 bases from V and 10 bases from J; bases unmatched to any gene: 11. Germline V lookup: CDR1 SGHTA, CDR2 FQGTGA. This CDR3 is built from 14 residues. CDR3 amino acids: CASSLDRMGEDYTF. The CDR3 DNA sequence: TGTGCCAGCAGCTTGGACAGGATGGGTGAGGACTACACCTTC.

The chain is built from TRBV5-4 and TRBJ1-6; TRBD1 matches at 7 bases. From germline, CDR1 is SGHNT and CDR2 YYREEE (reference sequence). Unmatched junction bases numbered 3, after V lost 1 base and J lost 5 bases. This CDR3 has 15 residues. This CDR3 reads CASSLRDRDNSPLHF. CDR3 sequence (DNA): TGTGCCAGCAGCTTGAGAGACAGGGATAATTCACCCCTCCACTTT.

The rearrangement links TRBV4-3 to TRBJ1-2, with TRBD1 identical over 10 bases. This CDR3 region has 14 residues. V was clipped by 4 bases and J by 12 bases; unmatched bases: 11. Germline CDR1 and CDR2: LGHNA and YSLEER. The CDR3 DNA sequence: TGCGCCAGCAGCCTCGGACAGGGGGGTTGGGGGCACACCTTC. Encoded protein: CASSLGQGGWGHTF.

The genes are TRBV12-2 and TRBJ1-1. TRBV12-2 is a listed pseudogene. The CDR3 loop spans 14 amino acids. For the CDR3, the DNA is TGTGCAAGTCGCCCGGGGGGCGGGAACACTGAAGCTTTCTTT. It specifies CASRPGGGNTEAFF.

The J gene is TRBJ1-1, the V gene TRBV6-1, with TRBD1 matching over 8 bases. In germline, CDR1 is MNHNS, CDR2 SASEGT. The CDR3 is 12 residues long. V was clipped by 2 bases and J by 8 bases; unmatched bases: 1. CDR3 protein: CASSEWTGEAFF. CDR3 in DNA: TGTGCCAGCAGTGAATGGACAGGGGAAGCTTTCTTT.